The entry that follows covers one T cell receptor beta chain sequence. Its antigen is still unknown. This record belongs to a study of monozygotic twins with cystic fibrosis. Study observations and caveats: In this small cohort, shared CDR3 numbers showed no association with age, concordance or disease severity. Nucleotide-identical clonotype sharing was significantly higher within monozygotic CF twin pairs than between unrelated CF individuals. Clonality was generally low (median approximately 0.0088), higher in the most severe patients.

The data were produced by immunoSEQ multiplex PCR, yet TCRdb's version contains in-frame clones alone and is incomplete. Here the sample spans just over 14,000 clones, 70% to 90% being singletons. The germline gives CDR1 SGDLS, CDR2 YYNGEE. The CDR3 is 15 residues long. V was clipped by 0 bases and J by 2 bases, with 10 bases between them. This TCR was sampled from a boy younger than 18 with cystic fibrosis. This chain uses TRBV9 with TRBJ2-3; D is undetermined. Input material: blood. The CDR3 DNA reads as TGTGCCAGCAGCGTAGGCATAGCTTCCACAGATACGCAGTATTTT. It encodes CASSVGIASTDTQYF.